This T cell receptor beta chain was recovered during a study of CD8 T cells in ankylosing spondylitis. The CDR3 is 17 amino acids. Between the trimmed V and J ends, which lost 0 bases and 5 bases, there was a span of 16 bases. CDR1 and CDR2 from the germline V gene are SGHAT and FQNNGV. Study observations and caveats: Reported data indicate significant enrichment of disease-linked clones within matched ankylosing spondylitis synovial fluid. Seemingly characteristic of ankylosing spondylitis blood was a TCR beta motif consisting of about 8 highly homologous variants.

With molecular barcodes, quantitative 5'-RACE was used to make the TCR beta libraries. TCRdb re-called the 5' RACE reads with MiXCR, one entry per CDR3 protein. The data show 100,000 to 150,000 distinct CDR3 sequences, with 7% seen just once and roughly an eighth held by the top ten. This clonotype was detected many times. Its antigen is undetermined. The rearrangement joins TRBV11-2 to TRBJ2-2; D is ambiguous. This TCR was sampled from a male donor with ankylosing spondylitis or in good health (not recorded which). The sequencing sample was made of blood, either unsorted or a sorted T cell fraction (not recorded which). CDR3 sequence (DNA): TGTGCCAGCAGCTTAGACTTTACCGGGCCCGTTACCGGGGAGCTGTTTTTT. Translation gives CASSLDFTGPVTGELFF.